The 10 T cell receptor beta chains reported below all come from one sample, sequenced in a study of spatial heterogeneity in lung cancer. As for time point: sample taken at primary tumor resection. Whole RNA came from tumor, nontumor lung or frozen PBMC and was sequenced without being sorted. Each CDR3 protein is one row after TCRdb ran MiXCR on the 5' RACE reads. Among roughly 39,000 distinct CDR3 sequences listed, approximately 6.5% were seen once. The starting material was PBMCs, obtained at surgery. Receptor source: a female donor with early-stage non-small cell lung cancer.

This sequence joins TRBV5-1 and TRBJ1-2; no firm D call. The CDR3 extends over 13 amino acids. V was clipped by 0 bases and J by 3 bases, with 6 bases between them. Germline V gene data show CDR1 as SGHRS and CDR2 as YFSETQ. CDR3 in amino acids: CASSLGTDYGYTF. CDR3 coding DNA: TGCGCCAGCAGCTTGGGTACAGACTATGGCTACACCTTC.

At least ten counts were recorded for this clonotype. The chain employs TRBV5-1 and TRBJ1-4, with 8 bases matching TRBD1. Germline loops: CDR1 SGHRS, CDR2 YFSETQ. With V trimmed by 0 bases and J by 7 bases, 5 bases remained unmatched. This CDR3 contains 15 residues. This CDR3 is CASSLEQGGGEKLFF. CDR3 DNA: TGCGCCAGCAGCTTGGAACAGGGGGGAGGTGAAAAACTGTTTTTT. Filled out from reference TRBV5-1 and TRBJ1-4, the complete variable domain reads KAGVTQTPRYLIKTRGQQVTLSCSPISGHRSVSWYQQTPGQGLQFLFEYFSETQRNKGNFPGRFSGRQFSNSRSEMNVSTLELGDSALYLCASSLEQGGGEKLFFGSGTQLSVL.

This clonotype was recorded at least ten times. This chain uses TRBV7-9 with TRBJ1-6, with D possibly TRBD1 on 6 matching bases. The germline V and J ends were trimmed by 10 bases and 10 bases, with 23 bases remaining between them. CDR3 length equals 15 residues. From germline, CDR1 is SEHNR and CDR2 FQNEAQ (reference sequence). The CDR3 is CATQLQEGGRSPLHF. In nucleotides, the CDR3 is TGTGCCACCCAGCTTCAGGAGGGGGGGCGGTCACCCCTCCACTTT. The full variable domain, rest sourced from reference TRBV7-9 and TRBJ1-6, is DTGVSQNPRHKITKRGQNVTFRCDPISEHNRLYWYRQTLGQGPEFLTYFQNEAQLEKSRLLSDRFSAERPKGSFSTLEIQRTEQGDSAMYLCATQLQEGGRSPLHFGNGTRLTVT.

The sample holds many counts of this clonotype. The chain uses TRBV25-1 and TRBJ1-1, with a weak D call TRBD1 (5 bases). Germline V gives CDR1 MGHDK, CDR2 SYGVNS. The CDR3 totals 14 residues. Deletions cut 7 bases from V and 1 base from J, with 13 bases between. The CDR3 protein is CASIGGGQNTEAFF. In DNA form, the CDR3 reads TGTGCCAGCATTGGAGGAGGACAGAACACTGAAGCTTTCTTT.

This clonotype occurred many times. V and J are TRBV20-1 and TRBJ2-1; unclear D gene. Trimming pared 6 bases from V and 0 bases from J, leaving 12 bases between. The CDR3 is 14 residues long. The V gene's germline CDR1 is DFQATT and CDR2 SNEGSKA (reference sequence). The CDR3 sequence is CSASTRRSYNEQFF. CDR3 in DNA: TGCAGTGCCTCAACAAGACGCTCCTACAATGAGCAGTTCTTC.

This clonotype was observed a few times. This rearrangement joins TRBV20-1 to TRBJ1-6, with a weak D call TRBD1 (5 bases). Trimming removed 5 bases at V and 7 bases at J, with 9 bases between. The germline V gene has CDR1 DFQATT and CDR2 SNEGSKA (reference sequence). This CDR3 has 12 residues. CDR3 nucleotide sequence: TGCAGTGCTGAAAACAGGAATTCACCCCTCCACTTT. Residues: CSAENRNSPLHF.

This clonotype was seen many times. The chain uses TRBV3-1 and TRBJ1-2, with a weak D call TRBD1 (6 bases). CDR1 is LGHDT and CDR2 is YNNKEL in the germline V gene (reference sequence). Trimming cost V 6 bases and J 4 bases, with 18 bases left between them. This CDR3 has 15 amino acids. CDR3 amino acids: CASSRGGRNLYGYTF. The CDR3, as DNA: TGTGCCAGCAGTCGGGGGGGCAGAAACCTCTATGGCTACACCTTC.

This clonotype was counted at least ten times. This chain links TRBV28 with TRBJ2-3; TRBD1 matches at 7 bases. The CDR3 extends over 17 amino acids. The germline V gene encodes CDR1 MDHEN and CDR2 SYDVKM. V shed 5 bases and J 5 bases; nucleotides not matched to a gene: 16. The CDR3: CASSLRRDSTLKDTQYF. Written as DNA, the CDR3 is TGTGCCAGCAGTCTCCGTCGGGACAGCACTCTAAAAGATACGCAGTATTTT. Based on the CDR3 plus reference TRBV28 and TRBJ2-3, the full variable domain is DVKVTQSSRYLVKRTGEKVFLECVQDMDHENMFWYRQDPGLGLRLIYFSYDVKMKEKGDIPEGYSVSREKKERFSLILESASTNQTSMYLCASSLRRDSTLKDTQYFGPGTRLTVL.

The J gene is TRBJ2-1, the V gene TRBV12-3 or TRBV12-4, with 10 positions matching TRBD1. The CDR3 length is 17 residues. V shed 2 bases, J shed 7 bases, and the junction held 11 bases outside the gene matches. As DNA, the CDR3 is TGTGCCAGCAGTTTAAGCCGCGGGACAGGGGCCAAGAATGAGCAGTTCTTC. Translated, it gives CASSLSRGTGAKNEQFF.

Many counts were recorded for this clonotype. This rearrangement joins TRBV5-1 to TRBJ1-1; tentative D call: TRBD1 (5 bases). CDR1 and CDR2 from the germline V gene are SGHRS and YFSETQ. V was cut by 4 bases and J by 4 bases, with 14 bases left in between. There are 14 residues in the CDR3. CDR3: CASSAAGGVTEAFF. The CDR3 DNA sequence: TGCGCCAGCAGCGCGGCGGGGGGAGTCACTGAAGCTTTCTTT. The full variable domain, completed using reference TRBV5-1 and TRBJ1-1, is KAGVTQTPRYLIKTRGQQVTLSCSPISGHRSVSWYQQTPGQGLQFLFEYFSETQRNKGNFPGRFSGRQFSNSRSEMNVSTLELGDSALYLCASSAAGGVTEAFFGQGTRLTVV.